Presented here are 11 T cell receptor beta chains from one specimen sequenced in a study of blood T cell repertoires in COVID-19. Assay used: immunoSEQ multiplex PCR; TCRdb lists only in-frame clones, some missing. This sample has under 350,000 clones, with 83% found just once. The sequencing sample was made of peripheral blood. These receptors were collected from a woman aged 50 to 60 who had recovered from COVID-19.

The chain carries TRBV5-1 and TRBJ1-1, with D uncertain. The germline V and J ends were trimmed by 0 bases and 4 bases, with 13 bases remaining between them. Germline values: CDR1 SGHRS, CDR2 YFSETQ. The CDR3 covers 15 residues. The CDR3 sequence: CASSLGSGPATEAFF. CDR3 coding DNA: TGCGCCAGCAGCTTGGGATCAGGTCCAGCCACTGAAGCTTTCTTT.

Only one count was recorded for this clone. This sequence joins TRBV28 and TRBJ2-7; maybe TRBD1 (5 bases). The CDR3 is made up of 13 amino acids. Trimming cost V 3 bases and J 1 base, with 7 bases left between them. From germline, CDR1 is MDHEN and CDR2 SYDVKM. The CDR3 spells CASSFDSSYEQYF. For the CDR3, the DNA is TGTGCCAGCAGTTTCGACAGTTCCTACGAGCAGTACTTC.

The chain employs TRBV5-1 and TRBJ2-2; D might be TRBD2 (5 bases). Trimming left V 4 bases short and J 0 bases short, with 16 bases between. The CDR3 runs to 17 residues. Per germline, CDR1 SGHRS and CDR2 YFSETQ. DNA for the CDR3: TGCGCCAGCAGCACAAAAGTGGGAGCTGCGAACACCGGGGAGCTGTTTTTT. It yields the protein CASSTKVGAANTGELFF.

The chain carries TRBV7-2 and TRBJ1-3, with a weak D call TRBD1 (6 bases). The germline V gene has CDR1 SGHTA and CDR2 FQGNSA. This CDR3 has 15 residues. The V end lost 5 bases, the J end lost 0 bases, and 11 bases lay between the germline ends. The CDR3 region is CASSPRTASGNTIYF. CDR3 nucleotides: TGTGCCAGCAGCCCACGGACAGCCTCTGGAAACACCATATATTTT.

The DNA for the CDR3 is TGCGCCAGCAGCTTGGATACTAGCGGGGGGGCCGGGGAGCTGTTTTTT. As protein: CASSLDTSGGAGELFF. V is TRBV5-1 and J is TRBJ2-2, with TRBD2 matching over 13 bases. Germline V CDR1 and CDR2: SGHRS, YFSETQ. This CDR3 is built from 16 residues. V dropped 0 bases and J dropped 6; count of bases not matched to a gene: 2.

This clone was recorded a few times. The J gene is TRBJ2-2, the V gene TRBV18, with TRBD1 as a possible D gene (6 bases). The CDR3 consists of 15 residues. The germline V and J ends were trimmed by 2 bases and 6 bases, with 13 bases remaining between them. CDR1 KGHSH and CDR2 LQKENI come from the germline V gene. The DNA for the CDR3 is TGTGCCAGCTCACCATCCATCCAGGGGTCCGGGGAGCTGTTTTTT. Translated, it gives CASSPSIQGSGELFF.

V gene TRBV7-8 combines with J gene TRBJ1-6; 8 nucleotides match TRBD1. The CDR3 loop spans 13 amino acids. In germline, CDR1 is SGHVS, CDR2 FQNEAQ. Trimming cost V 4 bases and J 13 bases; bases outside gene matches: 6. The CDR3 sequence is CASSSPHRGPLHF. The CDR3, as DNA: TGTGCCAGCAGCTCTCCCCACAGGGGGCCCCTCCACTTT.

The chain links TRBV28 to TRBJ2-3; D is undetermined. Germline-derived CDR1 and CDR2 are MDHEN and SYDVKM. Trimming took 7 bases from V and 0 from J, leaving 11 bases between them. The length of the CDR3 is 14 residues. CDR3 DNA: TGTGCCAGCAATTCGGGTGCTAGCACAGATACGCAGTATTTT. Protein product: CASNSGASTDTQYF.

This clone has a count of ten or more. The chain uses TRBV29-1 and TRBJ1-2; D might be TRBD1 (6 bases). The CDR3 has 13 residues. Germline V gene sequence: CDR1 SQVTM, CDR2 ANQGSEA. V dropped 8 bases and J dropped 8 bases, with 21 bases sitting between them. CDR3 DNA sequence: TGCAGCATAGGAACCGGGACATCAGGCGGCTACACCTTC. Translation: CSIGTGTSGGYTF.

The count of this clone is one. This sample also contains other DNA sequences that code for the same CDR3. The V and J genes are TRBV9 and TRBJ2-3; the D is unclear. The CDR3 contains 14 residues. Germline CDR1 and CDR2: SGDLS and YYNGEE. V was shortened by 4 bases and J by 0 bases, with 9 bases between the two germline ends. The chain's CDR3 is CASSLAVSTDTQYF. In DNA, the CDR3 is TGTGCCAGCAGCCTTGCAGTTAGCACAGATACGCAGTATTTT.

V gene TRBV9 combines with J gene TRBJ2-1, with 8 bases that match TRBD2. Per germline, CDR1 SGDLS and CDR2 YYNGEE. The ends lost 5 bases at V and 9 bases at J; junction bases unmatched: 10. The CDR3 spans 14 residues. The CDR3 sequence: CASSFSGDRGEQFF. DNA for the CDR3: TGTGCCAGCAGTTTTAGCGGGGACCGCGGTGAGCAGTTCTTC.